The 8 T cell receptor beta chains below come from one sample, sequenced in a study of regulatory and conventional T cells in RAG deficiency. Blood CD4+ CD25-low CD127-high conventional T cells supplied the genomic DNA template. TCRdb's table, derived via immunoSEQ multiplex PCR, lists solely in-frame clones and lacks some. The sample contains some 31,000 clones, about 95% of which appear only once. The same data also contributed to another study, on regulatory T cells. That study reports: The primer mix had 52 TRBV and 13 TRBJ primers.

The sequencing input was CD25- CD4+ T cells sorted from blood. The source of these receptors is a human donor in good health.

The sample holds one count of this clone. The rearrangement joins TRBV5-1 to TRBJ2-5, with 9 bases that match TRBD1. Germline CDR1 reads SGHRS; CDR2 reads YFSETQ. V dropped 1 base and J dropped 4; count of bases not matched to a gene: 5. CDR3 length: 15 residues. In nucleotides, the CDR3 is TGCGCCAGCAGCTTGTCCGGGACAGGGCTAGAGACCCAGTACTTC. Translated: CASSLSGTGLETQYF.

The chain carries TRBV6-5 and TRBJ2-7; the D gene is possibly TRBD1 (6 bases). Germline V CDR1 and CDR2: MNHEY, SVGAGI. The ends were cut back, 7 bases at V and 0 bases at J, with 10 bases in the middle. This CDR3 contains 13 residues. The CDR3 DNA follows: TGTGCCAGCAACCCACAGGGCTCCTACGAGCAGTACTTC. Protein: CASNPQGSYEQYF.

This sequence joins TRBV15 and TRBJ1-5, with D possibly TRBD1 on 6 matching bases. V lost 0 bases to trimming and J lost 7 bases, with 19 bases between them. CDR3 length equals 17 residues. Germline CDR1 reads LNHNV; CDR2 reads YYDKDF (reference sequence). CDR3: CATSRDGTGGRGQPQHF. CDR3 nucleotide sequence: TGTGCCACCAGCAGAGATGGAACGGGAGGGAGGGGGCAGCCCCAGCATTTT.

The gene calls are TRBV5-8 and TRBJ2-7; perhaps TRBD1 as D (5 bases). Germline assignment: CDR1 SGHTS and CDR2 YDEGEE. The CDR3 is 13 residues long. V gave up 3 bases and J gave up 1 base, with 8 bases separating them. The DNA for the CDR3 is TGTGCCAGCAGCTCTACAGGTTCCTACGAGCAGTACTTC. This gives the protein CASSSTGSYEQYF.

The V gene is TRBV7-9, the J gene TRBJ2-7; a possible D gene is TRBD2 (5 bases). V was clipped by 5 bases and J by 6 bases, with 17 bases between them. The germline CDR1 and CDR2 sequences are SEHNR and FQNEAQ (reference sequence). This CDR3 is 14 amino acids long. CDR3 residues: CASSRSDGVGEQYF. The CDR3 DNA sequence: TGTGCCAGCAGCCGATCCGACGGGGTAGGCGAGCAGTACTTC.

The genes are TRBV29-1 and TRBJ1-3; D is unclear. This CDR3 is built from 14 residues. Germline V lookup: CDR1 SQVTM, CDR2 ANQGSEA. V lost 4 bases and J lost 0, with 10 bases in between. CDR3 DNA sequence: TGCAGCGTTGGCGGGATAGACTCTGGAAACACCATATATTTT. Protein product: CSVGGIDSGNTIYF.

J is TRBJ1-2 and V is TRBV30; D is possibly TRBD1 (5 bases). V was clipped by 2 bases and J by 3 bases, with 10 bases between them. Germline V gene data show CDR1 as GTSNPN and CDR2 as SVGIG (reference sequence). This CDR3 has 13 residues. The DNA of the CDR3 is TGTGCCTGGAGTTCCCAGGGCGACTATGGCTACACCTTC. Its protein product is CAWSSQGDYGYTF.

V usage is TRBV5-4 and J usage is TRBJ2-3; TRBD2 agrees at 7 bases. CDR3 length: 14 amino acids. Germline V lookup: CDR1 SGHNT, CDR2 YYREEE (reference sequence). With V trimmed by 5 bases and J by 5 bases, 8 bases remained unmatched. In nucleotides, the CDR3 is TGTGCCAGCAGACGGGACTGGGAGGGAGATACGCAGTATTTT. Amino acids: CASRRDWEGDTQYF.